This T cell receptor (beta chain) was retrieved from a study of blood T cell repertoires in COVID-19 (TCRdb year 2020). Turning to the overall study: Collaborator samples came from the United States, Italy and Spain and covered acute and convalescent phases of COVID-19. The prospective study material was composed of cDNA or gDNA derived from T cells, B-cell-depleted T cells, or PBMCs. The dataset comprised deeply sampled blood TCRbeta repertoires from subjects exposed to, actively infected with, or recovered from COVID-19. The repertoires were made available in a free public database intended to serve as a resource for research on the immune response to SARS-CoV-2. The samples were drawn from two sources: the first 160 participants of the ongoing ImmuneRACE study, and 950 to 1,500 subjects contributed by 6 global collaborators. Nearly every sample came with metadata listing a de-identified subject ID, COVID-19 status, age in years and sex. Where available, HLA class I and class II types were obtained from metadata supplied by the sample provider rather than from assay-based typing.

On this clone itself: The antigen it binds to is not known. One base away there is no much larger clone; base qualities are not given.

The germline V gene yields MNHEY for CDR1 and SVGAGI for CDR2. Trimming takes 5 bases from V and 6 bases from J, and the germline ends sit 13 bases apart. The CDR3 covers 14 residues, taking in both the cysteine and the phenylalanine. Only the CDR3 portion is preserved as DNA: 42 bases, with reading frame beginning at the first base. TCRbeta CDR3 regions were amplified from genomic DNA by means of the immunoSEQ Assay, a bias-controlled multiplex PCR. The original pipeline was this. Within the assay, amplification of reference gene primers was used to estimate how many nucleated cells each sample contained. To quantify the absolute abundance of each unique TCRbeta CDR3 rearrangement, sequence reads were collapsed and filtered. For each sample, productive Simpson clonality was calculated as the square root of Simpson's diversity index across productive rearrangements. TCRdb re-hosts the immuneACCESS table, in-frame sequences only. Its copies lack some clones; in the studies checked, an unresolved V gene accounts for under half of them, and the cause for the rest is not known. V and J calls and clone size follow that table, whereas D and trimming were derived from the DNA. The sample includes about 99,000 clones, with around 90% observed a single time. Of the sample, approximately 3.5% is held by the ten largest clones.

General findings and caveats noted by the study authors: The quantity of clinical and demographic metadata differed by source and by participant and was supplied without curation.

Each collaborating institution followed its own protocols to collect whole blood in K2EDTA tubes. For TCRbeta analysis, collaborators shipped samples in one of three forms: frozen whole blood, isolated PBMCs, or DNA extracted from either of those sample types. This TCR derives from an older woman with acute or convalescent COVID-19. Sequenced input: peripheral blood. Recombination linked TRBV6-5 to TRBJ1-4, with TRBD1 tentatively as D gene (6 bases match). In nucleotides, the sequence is TGTGCCAGCAGTCGCGGGGGCTTGGATGAAAAACTGTTTTTT. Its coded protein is CASSRGGLDEKLFF.